This is a list of T cell receptor beta chains from one sample in a study of T-cell memory formation after mild COVID-19. TCRdb re-called the 5' RACE reads with MiXCR, one entry per CDR3 protein. The table lists tens of thousands of distinct CDR3 sequences, about an eighth of them singletons, with about 26% in the top ten. Sample: PBMCs or a T cell subset sorted from them (not recorded which). All receptors come from an adult woman who had mild COVID-19 (a few samples of this study predate the infection). Cell type and time point are not known. Each CDR3 is given with its conserved first and last residue. D genes are given only for firm matches. Rows may omit the clone size; those that give it use once, few, many or a size class.

clone_size	v_call	j_call	d_call	cdr3_aa	cdr3_nt
.	TRBV29-1	TRBJ2-1	TRBD2	CSVEIAGSNEQFF	TGCAGCGTTGAGATAGCGGGTAGCAATGAGCAGTTCTTC
many	TRBV5-1	TRBJ2-7	.	CASSSSYLGGSYEQYF	TGCGCCAGCAGCTCAAGCTACCTCGGGGGCTCCTACGAGCAGTACTTC
.	TRBV7-9	TRBJ1-1	TRBD1	CASSPPPGTGGIGAFF	TGTGCCAGCAGCCCTCCCCCCGGGACAGGGGGCATTGGGGCTTTCTTT
few	TRBV6-2/TRBV6-3	TRBJ2-5	TRBD2	CASIGLAEGGKTQYF	TGTGCCAGCATCGGACTAGCGGAAGGGGGGAAGACCCAGTACTTC
.	TRBV24-1	TRBJ2-1	.	CATSAADHNEQFF	TGTGCCACCAGTGCGGCAGACCACAATGAGCAGTTCTTC
few	TRBV5-1	TRBJ1-1	.	CASHSMNTEAFF	TGCGCCAGTCATTCTATGAACACTGAAGCTTTCTTT
many	TRBV6-5	TRBJ1-1	.	CASNEVRTNTEAFF	TGTGCCAGCAACGAAGTTAGGACGAACACTGAAGCTTTCTTT
.	TRBV20-1	TRBJ1-5	TRBD1	CSARGGTGVFSNQPQHF	TGCAGTGCTCGGGGAGGGACAGGAGTTTTTAGCAATCAGCCCCAGCATTTT
.	TRBV6-6	TRBJ2-1	.	CASSYSMRNEQFF	TGTGCCAGCAGTTACTCGATGAGGAATGAGCAGTTCTTC
few	TRBV7-2	TRBJ1-3	TRBD1	CASSLATGGSGNTIYF	TGTGCCAGCAGCTTAGCGACAGGGGGTTCTGGAAACACCATATATTTT
many	TRBV29-1	TRBJ2-1	.	CSVVGEYNEQFF	TGCAGCGTTGTAGGGGAATACAATGAGCAGTTCTTC
.	TRBV20-1	TRBJ2-1	TRBD2	CSARDFAAGVEQFF	TGCAGTGCTAGAGATTTTGCTGCGGGAGTGGAGCAGTTCTTC
.	TRBV2	TRBJ2-5	.	CASSALLTVHQETQYF	TGTGCCAGCAGTGCTCTGTTGACAGTTCACCAAGAGACCCAGTACTTC
many	TRBV7-9	TRBJ2-2	.	CASFTGTNTGELFF	TGTGCCAGCTTTACAGGGACAAACACCGGGGAGCTGTTTTTT
.	TRBV12-3/TRBV12-4	TRBJ1-5	TRBD1	CASRDSGTGYQPQHF	TGTGCCAGCAGAGATTCCGGGACAGGGTACCAGCCCCAGCATTTT
few	TRBV4-1	TRBJ2-7	.	CASSHQMESSYEQYF	TGCGCCAGCAGCCACCAAATGGAGAGCTCCTACGAGCAGTACTTC
few	TRBV10-3	TRBJ1-5	.	CAISESGGNYGHQPQHF	TGTGCCATCAGTGAGTCGGGGGGGAACTATGGGCATCAGCCCCAGCATTTT
many	TRBV15	TRBJ2-6	TRBD1	CATSTGTGLRGANVLTF	TGTGCCACCAGCACCGGGACAGGGCTTAGGGGGGCCAACGTCCTGACTTTC
few	TRBV11-2	TRBJ2-3	TRBD2	CASSSSFGLAGYTDTQYF	TGTGCCAGCAGCTCCTCCTTTGGACTAGCGGGTTACACAGATACGCAGTATTTT
.	TRBV4-3	TRBJ2-1	.	CASSQAPGLSSYNEQFF	TGCGCCAGCAGCCAAGCGCCGGGACTCAGCTCCTACAATGAGCAGTTCTTC
many	TRBV5-1	TRBJ2-7	.	CASSLSQGFYEQYF	TGCGCCAGCAGCTTGTCCCAGGGCTTCTACGAGCAGTACTTC
once	TRBV4-1	TRBJ2-7	TRBD2	CASSQGVLGLDYEQYF	TGCGCCAGCAGCCAAGGGGTCCTGGGACTAGACTACGAGCAGTACTTC